Shown below are 4 T cell receptor beta chains from a single sample sequenced in a study of blood T cell repertoires in COVID-19. The repertoire was sequenced with immunoSEQ multiplex PCR; TCRdb's copy has only in-frame clones and lacks some. The repertoire holds approximately 150,000 clones, with about nine tenths as singletons. The sample taken for sequencing was peripheral blood. These receptors were taken from a human donor in a cohort sampled during active COVID-19.

The V and J genes are TRBV3-1 (or the pseudogene TRBV3-2) and TRBJ2-7, with D possibly matching TRBD2 (6 bases). Per the germline V gene, CDR1 is LGHDT and CDR2 is YNNKEL (reference sequence). Deletions cut 5 bases from V and 0 bases from J, with 23 bases between. The length of the CDR3 is 18 residues. CDR3 residues: CASSEIIAGGSSSYEQYF. The CDR3 region has the DNA TGTGCCAGCAGCGAAATCATTGCTGGGGGGTCAAGCTCCTACGAGCAGTACTTC.

In its sample, this clone was seen a few times. The CDR3 DNA sequence: TGTGCCAGCAGTTCCTGGACAGGGGAGAGGACCCAGTACTTC. This translates into CASSSWTGERTQYF. The chain joins TRBV6-2 or TRBV6-3 to TRBJ2-5; 9 bases are shared with TRBD1. The CDR3 contains 14 residues. The V and J ends lost 4 bases and 7 bases, in that order; junction bases with no gene match: 7. Germline V gene data show CDR1 as MNHEY and CDR2 as SVGEGT.

The chain links TRBV5-5 to TRBJ1-3; 10 bases are a match to TRBD1. The length of the CDR3 is 16 residues. The V gene end was trimmed by 5 bases and the J gene end by 2 bases; junction bases not matched to a gene: 7. Germline V gene sequence: CDR1 SGHKS, CDR2 YYEKEE (reference sequence). The CDR3, as DNA: TGTGCCAGCAGACGACAGGGGGCGCGGGCTGGAAACACCATATATTTT. It yields the protein CASRRQGARAGNTIYF.

In its sample, this clone was seen once. In nucleotides, the CDR3 is TGCGCCAGCAGCTTGGCCTTGGGAGCTGAAGCTTTCTTT. Its protein product is CASSLALGAEAFF. The V gene is TRBV5-1, the J gene TRBJ1-1, with no clear D. Between the trimmed V and J ends, which lost 0 bases and 6 bases, there was a span of 9 bases. The CDR3 is 13 amino acids. Germline CDR1 and CDR2: SGHRS and YFSETQ.